Presented here are 24 T cell receptor beta chains from one specimen sequenced in a study of metastatic and nonmetastatic thyroid tumors. Before thyroid surgery, none of the patients had received any treatment. From the PCR reads, TCRdb re-called clones with MiXCR. Of some 34,000 clones listed, less than 25% are singletons. Sequencing was performed on blood. These TCRs come from a female donor with papillary thyroid cancer or a benign thyroid nodule (not recorded which). Some clones in this sample may be carry-over from other donors' samples.

This clone was counted at least ten times. The same CDR3 arises from other DNA sequences in this sample as well. The J gene is TRBJ2-5, the V gene TRBV4-1; 10 bases are shared with TRBD1. Germline values: CDR1 MGHRA, CDR2 YSYEKL. The CDR3 is 15 residues long. The trim removed 4 bases at V and 7 bases at J, leaving 9 bases unmatched. The CDR3 DNA follows: TGCGCCAGCAGCCCAGGGACAGGGGATCAGGGGACCCAGTACTTC. Translation gives CASSPGTGDQGTQYF.

By proportion, this clone is medium-sized (0.01 to 0.1%). The chain uses TRBV27 and TRBJ2-1, with 8 bases fitting TRBD2. V dropped 5 bases and J dropped 9; count of bases not matched to a gene: 9. Germline V gene lookup returns CDR1 MNHEY and CDR2 SMNVEV (reference sequence). The CDR3 contains 14 residues. As DNA, the CDR3 is TGTGCCAGCAGTGAGGGACTAGGAGTCACTGAGCAGTTCTTC. As protein: CASSEGLGVTEQFF.

The table lists this clone with a few counts. CDR3 amino acids: CASSLGVSGSVYEQYF. The CDR3 DNA sequence: TGCGCCAGCAGCTTGGGAGTTAGCGGGAGTGTATACGAGCAGTACTTC. J is TRBJ2-7 and V is TRBV5-1, with TRBD2 matching 9 bases. V shed 0 bases, J shed 4 bases, and the junction held 8 bases outside the gene matches. The germline CDR1 and CDR2 sequences are SGHRS and YFSETQ. The CDR3 contains 16 residues.

This clone was recorded at least ten times. The chain employs TRBV11-2 and TRBJ2-7; 9 nucleotides match TRBD2. This CDR3 is built from 16 residues. Germline V gene sequence: CDR1 SGHAT, CDR2 FQNNGV. With 5 bases clipped from V and 4 bases from J, the junction kept 12 bases outside the gene matches. The CDR3 DNA reads TGTGCCAGCAGCCCGACGCGGGGGGGCGAGTTTTACGAGCAGTACTTC. Translation gives CASSPTRGGEFYEQYF.

This clone was seen at least ten times. This rearrangement joins TRBV7-8 to TRBJ1-5, with D tentatively TRBD1 (6 bases). Trimming stripped 5 bases from V and 0 bases from J, with 14 bases between. Germline CDR1 is SGHVS and CDR2 is FQNEAQ. CDR3 length: 16 residues. The CDR3 here is CASSTGTPVSNQPQHF. The CDR3 DNA is TGTGCCAGCAGCACCGGGACACCCGTTAGCAATCAGCCCCAGCATTTT.

About this clone: A read error may account for a junction end that differs from germline. The chain carries TRBV20-1 and TRBJ1-2; a weak D match, TRBD1 (6 bases). Germline V CDR1 and CDR2: DFQATT, SNEGSKA (reference sequence). The CDR3 runs to 15 residues. In DNA, the CDR3 is TGCAGTGCTAGAGATCCACACAGGGTAAACTATTGCTACACCTTC. Protein product: CSARDPHRVNYCYTF.

Judged by abundance, this clone is medium-sized (0.01 to 0.1%). The chain joins TRBV5-1 to TRBJ1-2, with D possibly TRBD1 on 6 matching bases. V lost 4 bases to trimming and J lost 4 bases, with 14 bases between them. CDR1 and CDR2 (germline): SGHRS, YFSETQ. The CDR3 sequence is 14 residues long. CDR3 in DNA: TGCGCCAGCAGCCTCTCGCAGGGGAGCTATGGCTACACCTTC. Its protein product is CASSLSQGSYGYTF.

This chain joins TRBV20-1 and TRBJ2-3; D uncertain. The germline V gene has CDR1 DFQATT and CDR2 SNEGSKA (reference sequence). V was pared by 6 bases and J by 0 bases, with 13 bases between. The CDR3 length is 14 residues. Written as DNA, the CDR3 is TGCAGTGCGCGGATTGCGACCAGCACAGATACGCAGTATTTT. Amino acid sequence: CSARIATSTDTQYF.

This clone is medium-sized by share. The rearrangement links TRBV7-2 to TRBJ2-7; D is perhaps TRBD2 (5 bases). Germline V CDR1 and CDR2: SGHTA, FQGNSA. CDR3 length equals 14 residues. Trimming took 1 base from V and 4 from J, leaving 11 bases between them. DNA of the CDR3: TGTGCCAGCAGCTTAGGGGGTTCGGGGTACGAGCAGTACTTC. Residues: CASSLGGSGYEQYF. Based on the CDR3 plus reference TRBV7-2 and TRBJ2-7, the full variable domain is GAGVSQSPSNKVTEKGKDVELRCDPISGHTALYWYRQSLGQGLEFLIYFQGNSAPDKSGLPSDRFSAERTGGSVSTLTIQRTQQEDSAVYLCASSLGGSGYEQYFGPGTRLTVT.

A few counts support this clone. The V and J genes are TRBV28 and TRBJ2-1; D call uncertain. CDR1 and CDR2 (germline): MDHEN, SYDVKM. CDR3 size: 16 residues. V dropped 3 bases and J dropped 6 bases, with 18 bases sitting between them. The CDR3 DNA reads TGTGCCAGCAGTTTGTTGCACTGTGGCTCTGTCAATGAGCAGTTCTTC. As protein: CASSLLHCGSVNEQFF.

This clone was found a few times. This sequence may be a read error, since a much larger clone differs from it by one base. The chain carries TRBV5-1 and TRBJ2-5, with D uncertain. CDR1 is SGHRS and CDR2 is YFSETQ in the germline V gene. Trimming took off 3 bases at V and 4 bases at J, with 7 bases between the two ends. This CDR3 has 12 residues. This CDR3 is CASSSVVETQYF. The CDR3 region has the DNA TGCGCCAGCAGCTCGGTAGTAGAGACCCAGTACTTC. The full variable domain, rest sourced from reference TRBV5-1 and TRBJ2-5, is KAGVTQTPRYLIKTRGQQVTLSCSPISGHRSVSWYQQTPGQGLQFLFEYFSETQRNKGNFPGRFSGRQFSNSRSEMNVSTLELGDSALYLCASSSVVETQYFGPGTRLLVL.

This clone was observed at least ten times. This rearrangement joins TRBV4-1 to TRBJ1-1; tentative D call: TRBD1 (5 bases). Germline V gene data show CDR1 as MGHRA and CDR2 as YSYEKL. This CDR3 has 13 amino acids. V gave up 4 bases and J gave up 0 bases, with 6 bases separating them. CDR3 protein: CASSRQLNTEAFF. CDR3 in DNA: TGCGCCAGCAGCCGACAGCTGAACACTGAAGCTTTCTTT.

This clone was found many times. V usage is TRBV4-1 and J usage is TRBJ1-1; D is possibly TRBD1 (6 bases). The length of the CDR3 is 18 residues. Trimming cost V 0 bases and J 0 bases, with 17 bases left between them. Germline CDR1 is MGHRA and CDR2 is YSYEKL. CDR3 protein: CASSQDVGARFMNTEAFF. In DNA form, the CDR3 reads TGCGCCAGCAGCCAAGATGTGGGGGCGCGGTTCATGAACACTGAAGCTTTCTTT.

This clone occurred a few times. The genes are TRBV6-1 and TRBJ2-7, with D uncertain. This CDR3 comprises 12 residues. CDR1 and CDR2 (germline): MNHNS, SASEGT. Trimming stripped 6 bases from V and 7 bases from J, with 13 bases between. The CDR3 coding sequence is TGTGCCAGCAGAGACACCTCGGTAGAGCAGTACTTC. It yields the protein CASRDTSVEQYF.

This clone is termed medium-sized. The chain has TRBV27 and TRBJ1-2; the D is unclear. This CDR3 is 12 amino acids long. Trimming took 6 bases from V and 5 from J, leaving 10 bases between them. CDR1 MNHEY and CDR2 SMNVEV come from the germline V gene (reference sequence). CDR3 bases: TGTGCCAGCAGATCTTCCGTTTATGGCTACACCTTC. Its protein is CASRSSVYGYTF.

The chain recombines TRBV30 with TRBJ1-2; perhaps TRBD1 as D (6 bases). CDR3 length equals 14 residues. Germline V gives CDR1 GTSNPN, CDR2 SVGIG (reference sequence). Trimming shortened V by 2 bases and J by 6 bases, and 16 bases separated the two germline ends. CDR3 nucleotide sequence: TGTGCCTGGAGTAACGCCAGGGGCCAGCATGGCTACACCTTC. It codes for CAWSNARGQHGYTF. The full variable domain, completed using reference TRBV30 and TRBJ1-2, is SQTIHQWPATLVQPVGSPLSLECTVEGTSNPNLYWYRQAAGRGLQLLFYSVGIGQISSEVPQNLSASRPQDRQFILSSKKLLLSDSGFYLCAWSNARGQHGYTFGSGTRLTVV.

This chain uses TRBV9 with TRBJ1-3; D is perhaps TRBD1 (5 bases). Germline V gene lookup returns CDR1 SGDLS and CDR2 YYNGEE. Trimming shortened V by 3 bases and J by 0 bases, and 13 bases separated the two germline ends. This CDR3 spans 16 amino acids. The CDR3 region has the DNA TGTGCCAGCAGCGAAATCGCAGGGTCCTCTGGAAACACCATATATTTT. It specifies CASSEIAGSSGNTIYF. Together with reference TRBV9 and TRBJ1-3, the CDR3 gives the full variable domain: DSGVTQTPKHLITATGQRVTLRCSPRSGDLSVYWYQQSLDQGLQFLIQYYNGEERAKGNILERFSAQQFPDLHSELNLSSLELGDSALYFCASSEIAGSSGNTIYFGEGSWLTVV.

The sample holds many counts of this clone. The chain links TRBV7-8 to TRBJ2-1, with 8 bases lining up with TRBD2. V dropped 5 bases and J dropped 8; count of bases not matched to a gene: 11. Germline values: CDR1 SGHVS, CDR2 FQNEAQ. This CDR3 spans 15 amino acids. CDR3 region: CASSPKQREWHEQFF. The CDR3 DNA sequence: TGTGCCAGCAGCCCCAAACAGCGGGAGTGGCATGAGCAGTTCTTC. The complete variable domain, with remaining parts taken from reference TRBV7-8 and TRBJ2-1, reads GAGVSQSPRYKVAKRGQDVALRCDPISGHVSLFWYQQALGQGPEFLTYFQNEAQLDKSGLPSDRFFAERPEGSVSTLKIQRTQQEDSAVYLCASSPKQREWHEQFFGPGTRLTVL.

This clone was counted many times. This sequence joins TRBV9 and TRBJ1-3, with TRBD1 as a possible D gene (5 bases). The CDR3 length is 17 residues. V was cut by 3 bases and J by 0 bases, with 16 bases left in between. Germline CDR1 SGDLS, CDR2 YYNGEE. The CDR3 here is CASSGSQTEYSGNTIYF. The CDR3 DNA follows: TGTGCCAGCAGCGGAAGCCAGACAGAATACTCTGGAAACACCATATATTTT.

The V call is TRBV5-1, the J call TRBJ2-1; tentative D call: TRBD2 (5 bases). The CDR3 length is 12 residues. Germline V gives CDR1 SGHRS, CDR2 YFSETQ. Trimming shortened V by 7 bases and J by 9 bases, and 14 bases separated the two germline ends. This chain's CDR3 is CASAPRGTEQFF. DNA of the CDR3: TGCGCCAGCGCCCCCCGGGGTACTGAGCAGTTCTTC.

This clone was recorded many times. The chain combines TRBV7-9 with TRBJ2-7; D is unclear. V lost 0 bases and J lost 0, with 6 bases in between. Germline V CDR1 and CDR2: SEHNR, FQNEAQ (reference sequence). The CDR3 runs 14 residues. CDR3 in amino acids: CASSLAATSYEQYF. Written as DNA, the CDR3 is TGTGCCAGCAGCTTAGCGGCCACCTCCTACGAGCAGTACTTC.

The chain has TRBV9 and TRBJ2-1; D not resolved. Germline CDR1 reads SGDLS; CDR2 reads YYNGEE. This CDR3 spans 14 amino acids. The V and J ends lost 2 bases and 0 bases respectively, with 6 bases between them. The CDR3 spells CASSVGYSYNEQFF. The DNA for the CDR3 is TGTGCCAGCAGCGTGGGGTACTCCTACAATGAGCAGTTCTTC. The full variable domain, its missing parts supplied by reference TRBV9 and TRBJ2-1, is DSGVTQTPKHLITATGQRVTLRCSPRSGDLSVYWYQQSLDQGLQFLIQYYNGEERAKGNILERFSAQQFPDLHSELNLSSLELGDSALYFCASSVGYSYNEQFFGPGTRLTVL.

The sample holds a few counts of this clone. A read error may explain this, as a much larger clone is one base away. The V gene is TRBV11-1, the J gene TRBJ2-3; 7 bases fit TRBD1. The junction had 8 bases not matched to a gene; V was cut back by 1 base and J by 4 bases. Germline V gives CDR1 SGHAT, CDR2 FQDESV (reference sequence). This CDR3 region has 16 residues. CDR3 sequence: CASSLEGTAHADTQYF. CDR3 sequence (DNA): TGTGCCAGCAGCTTAGAGGGGACAGCCCACGCAGATACGCAGTATTTT.

Only a few counts were recorded for this clone. This chain uses TRBV15 with TRBJ2-7; D tentatively fits TRBD1 or TRBD2 (5 bases each). Trimming took 3 bases from V and 2 from J, leaving 20 bases between them. Looked up from germline, CDR1 is LNHNV and CDR2 is YYDKDF (reference sequence). The CDR3 runs to 17 residues. The CDR3 DNA sequence: TGTGCCACCAGCAGGGCGTTCACACTGGGGGATCCCTACGAGCAGTACTTC. It is translated as CATSRAFTLGDPYEQYF.